This TCR beta chain was identified in a study of OX40 agonist ivuxolimab in advanced cancers. On the study more broadly: Participants, 82.7% male, averaged roughly 60 years of age, ranging from about 23 to 80. Findings of the study overall: Expansion of clones was among the lowest in partial responders at 0.1-3.0 mg/kg.

As regards this clone: The antigen is undetermined.

Sequenced by immunoSEQ multiplex PCR; TCRdb stores in-frame clones only, minus some. Of approximately 35,000 clones in the sample, around 80% are singletons; the top ten hold 22%. This CDR3 is built from 17 residues. This sequence originates from an adult with an advanced solid tumor such as melanoma, head and neck, liver or kidney cancer. The specimen comprised CD4+ or CD8+ T cells sorted from blood, sampled in a trial of the OX40 agonist ivuxolimab. This chain joins TRBV12-2 and TRBJ2-1; TRBD1, the D gene given by the table, was not confirmed from the DNA. TRBV12-2 counts as a pseudogene. CDR3 nucleotide sequence: TGTGCAAGTCGCTTAGCGCAGGACAGGAGCTCCTACAATGAGCAGTTCTTC. Protein sequence: CASRLAQDRSSYNEQFF.